The 27 T cell receptor beta chains in this list originate from one sample, sequenced in a study of control samples from healthy donors and cancer patients. Assay: immunoSEQ multiplex PCR; the TCRdb copy retains only in-frame clones and omits some. Of around 110,000 clones in the sample, over 90% are singletons; the top ten hold less than 3.5%. Sequenced input: blood. These receptors were taken from a man younger than 40 in good health.

The chain combines TRBV7-9 with TRBJ1-1; D unresolved. V was clipped by 7 bases and J by 1 base, with 7 bases between them. Germline V gene sequence: CDR1 SEHNR, CDR2 FQNEAQ (reference sequence). This CDR3 has 12 residues. CDR3 sequence: CASKFGNTEAFF. The DNA of the CDR3 is TGTGCCAGCAAATTTGGGAACACTGAAGCTTTCTTT.

This chain uses TRBV7-3 with TRBJ2-2; D possibly uses TRBD1 or TRBD2 (6 bases each). V lost 5 bases, J lost 2 bases, and 18 bases lay in between. The CDR3 runs to 17 residues. Germline-derived CDR1 and CDR2 are SGHTA and FQGTGA. CDR3 in DNA: TGTGCCAGCAGCCCTGCACTTCGGGGGCGTAACACCGGGGAGCTGTTTTTT. Its protein is CASSPALRGRNTGELFF.

The V call is TRBV5-1, the J call TRBJ2-2; TRBD1 aligns across 9 bases. The CDR3 covers 15 residues. CDR1 and CDR2 (germline): SGHRS, YFSETQ. Trimming removed 1 base from V and 6 bases from J; junction bases left unmatched: 4. CDR3 region: CASSLIGQGPGELFF. The CDR3 bases are TGCGCCAGCAGCTTGATCGGACAGGGGCCCGGGGAGCTGTTTTTT.

The chain recombines TRBV5-6 with TRBJ2-2; D remains ambiguous. Trimming cost V 6 bases and J 6 bases, with 18 bases left between them. There are 15 residues in the CDR3. Germline V gene lookup returns CDR1 SGHDT and CDR2 YYEEEE. CDR3 nucleotides: TGTGCCAGCATGCCTCCGCGTCGCCGGGCCGGGGAGCTGTTTTTT. Amino acids: CASMPPRRRAGELFF.

This clone was observed a few times. The V call is TRBV7-9, the J call TRBJ2-4; possibly TRBD1 for D (5 bases). This CDR3 is built from 14 residues. Per the germline V gene, CDR1 is SEHNR and CDR2 is FQNEAQ (reference sequence). Trimming removed 5 bases from V and 9 bases from J, with 17 bases in between. CDR3 DNA: TGTGCCAGCAGCCTGGGGCAACCGCCAGGCATTCAGTACTTC. It yields the protein CASSLGQPPGIQYF.

The chain combines TRBV3-1 (or the pseudogene TRBV3-2) with TRBJ2-7; maybe TRBD1 (6 bases). The CDR3 runs to 14 residues. CDR1 and CDR2 (germline): LGHDT, YNNKEL (reference sequence). V was shortened by 4 bases and J by 7 bases, with 17 bases between the two germline ends. CDR3 region: CASSRSSQGNEQYF. The CDR3 coding sequence is TGTGCCAGCAGCCGATCCTCACAGGGAAATGAGCAGTACTTC.

The V call is TRBV21-1, the J call TRBJ2-3; the D segment call TRBD1 is taken from the table without a DNA check. TRBV21-1 is a pseudogene. The CDR3 totals 16 residues. CDR3 region: CASSYRDKYRTDTQYF. CDR3 sequence (DNA): TGTGCCAGCAGCTACCGGGACAAATACCGCACAGATACGCAGTATTTT.

The chain has TRBV28 and TRBJ1-4; 7 bases fit TRBD1. Germline trimming cut 2 bases from V and 4 bases from J; bases unmatched to any gene: 7. CDR1 and CDR2 (germline): MDHEN, SYDVKM. The CDR3 has 16 residues. For the CDR3, the DNA is TGTGCCAGCAGTTTAGGGGGGGGGACAGATAATGAAAAACTGTTTTTT. Protein product: CASSLGGGTDNEKLFF.

The chain is built from TRBV15 and TRBJ2-1; the D is unclear. CDR1 is LNHNV, CDR2 YYDKDF, per germline (reference sequence). V shed 0 bases and J shed 3 bases, with 12 bases lying between them. This CDR3 contains 16 residues. CDR3 bases: TGTGCCACCAGCAGAGAGGTCATATTGGTCTACAATGAGCAGTTCTTC. Its protein product is CATSREVILVYNEQFF.

The genes are TRBV6-5 and TRBJ2-3; D is perhaps TRBD2 (6 bases). The V end was cut by 6 bases, the J end by 6 bases, with 13 bases between. The CDR3 has 13 residues. Germline CDR1 is MNHEY and CDR2 is SVGAGI. CDR3 bases: TGTGCCAGCAGAAAACTAGCATCTGATACGCAGTATTTT. It encodes CASRKLASDTQYF.

This chain joins TRBV19 and TRBJ1-5; 8 bases are a match to TRBD1. Trimming at V came to 1 base and at J to 10 bases, leaving 9 bases not matched to a gene. Germline V gene sequence: CDR1 LNHDA, CDR2 SQIVND (reference sequence). CDR3 size: 15 residues. The CDR3 DNA follows: TGTGCCAGTAGTATAGGGGGCGGACAGGGTCGACCCCAGCATTTT. This translates into CASSIGGGQGRPQHF.

The V call is TRBV24-1, the J call TRBJ2-5; 7 bases line up with TRBD2. The J segment lost 4 bases and the V segment lost 10 bases, leaving 14 bases of the junction unmatched. Germline V gene sequence: CDR1 KGHDR, CDR2 SFDVKD. This CDR3 has 15 amino acids. CDR3 DNA: TGTGCCACGGGATATGTGGGAGGGGTAAGAGAGACCCAGTACTTC. It is translated as CATGYVGGVRETQYF.

The chain carries TRBV5-6 and TRBJ1-4, with unresolved D. The germline CDR1 and CDR2 sequences are SGHDT and YYEEEE. This CDR3 region has 15 residues. Trimming removed 0 bases from V and 7 bases from J, with 13 bases in between. CDR3 DNA: TGTGCCAGCAGCTTGGGCGCAGTAGCGGCTGAAAAACTGTTTTTT. Its protein is CASSLGAVAAEKLFF.

V usage is TRBV5-6 and J usage is TRBJ2-2, with D possibly being TRBD2 (6 bases). The V end lost 4 bases, the J end lost 12 bases, and 16 bases lay between the germline ends. Per the germline V gene, CDR1 is SGHDT and CDR2 is YYEEEE. The CDR3 contains 13 residues. CDR3 residues: CASSGEVPRKLFF. The CDR3 DNA reads TGTGCCAGCAGCGGGGAGGTACCCCGGAAGCTGTTTTTT.

A few counts support this clone. This chain joins TRBV11-2 and TRBJ2-3; D is unresolved. In germline, CDR1 is SGHAT, CDR2 FQNNGV. There are 11 residues in the CDR3. The germline V and J ends were trimmed by 2 bases and 6 bases, with 3 bases remaining between them. CDR3 in DNA: TGTGCCAGCAGCTTACAGGATACGCAGTATTTT. Protein: CASSLQDTQYF.

This sequence joins TRBV7-2 and TRBJ2-3; D is perhaps TRBD1 (5 bases). V dropped 3 bases and J dropped 9 bases, with 10 bases sitting between them. Germline-derived CDR1 and CDR2 are SGHTA and FQGNSA. The CDR3 runs 12 residues. The CDR3 sequence: CASSLQGRTQYF. CDR3 nucleotides: TGTGCCAGCAGCTTGCAGGGAAGGACGCAGTATTTT. The full variable domain, with the rest looked up from reference TRBV7-2 and TRBJ2-3, is GAGVSQSPSNKVTEKGKDVELRCDPISGHTALYWYRQSLGQGLEFLIYFQGNSAPDKSGLPSDRFSAERTGGSVSTLTIQRTQQEDSAVYLCASSLQGRTQYFGPGTRLTVL.

The rearrangement uses TRBV7-6 and TRBJ2-7; 9 nucleotides align to TRBD1. Trimming removed 0 bases from V and 3 bases from J; junction bases left unmatched: 9. Germline CDR1 is SGHVS and CDR2 is FNYEAQ. The CDR3 runs to 17 residues. CDR3 DNA sequence: TGTGCCAGCAGCTTAGCGGGTCCGGGACAGGGTATCTACGAGCAGTACGTC. Protein: CASSLAGPGQGIYEQYV.

The DNA for the CDR3 is TGTGCCAGCAGCTTAGATTTACTAGCGGGGGGAGGCGATACGCAGTATTTT. It yields the protein CASSLDLLAGGGDTQYF. J is TRBJ2-3 and V is TRBV11-2; 12 nucleotides match TRBD2. The CDR3 has 17 amino acids. The germline V gene encodes CDR1 SGHAT and CDR2 FQNNGV. V trimming: 0 bases; J trimming: 6 bases; junction bases outside the gene matches: 7.

The chain is built from TRBV19 and TRBJ1-3; TRBD1 matches at 7 bases. Germline V gene data show CDR1 as LNHDA and CDR2 as SQIVND (reference sequence). The CDR3 runs 14 residues. V lost 9 bases and J lost 2; bases outside the gene matches: 7. In DNA form, the CDR3 reads TGTGCCAGCGGTAACAGGGGCGCTGGAAACACCATATATTTT. Protein product: CASGNRGAGNTIYF.

In its sample, this clone was seen once. This chain uses TRBV2 with TRBJ2-1; possible D gene TRBD1, 6 bases. Trimming cost V 6 bases and J 0 bases, with 12 bases left between them. The CDR3 spans 15 residues. Germline V gene sequence: CDR1 SNHLY, CDR2 FYNNEI. CDR3 sequence reads: CASRADRSSYNEQFF. The CDR3 nucleotides read TGTGCCAGCAGGGCTGACAGGAGCTCCTACAATGAGCAGTTCTTC.

The rearrangement uses TRBV5-6 and TRBJ2-7; 9 positions match TRBD1. The CDR3 runs to 15 residues. Germline V lookup: CDR1 SGHDT, CDR2 YYEEEE. The V and J ends lost 0 bases and 7 bases, in that order; junction bases with no gene match: 8. The CDR3 DNA reads as TGTGCCAGCAGCTTGGTCGGGACAGGGAATGGGGAGCAGTACGTC. Translation: CASSLVGTGNGEQYV.

The CDR3 DNA reads TGTGCCAGCAGCTTAATGGCAGGGGCCGGGGCCAACGTCCTGACTTTC. This codes for CASSLMAGAGANVLTF. The chain links TRBV7-3 to TRBJ2-6, with TRBD1 as a possible D gene (6 bases). Germline loops: CDR1 SGHTA, CDR2 FQGTGA. With 1 base removed from V and 4 bases from J, the gap between germline ends came to 11 bases. This CDR3 region has 16 residues.

The genes are TRBV11-2 and TRBJ2-1, with 7 positions matching TRBD2. In germline, CDR1 is SGHAT, CDR2 FQNNGV. The V segment lost 2 bases and the J segment 4 bases; nucleotides outside the gene matches: 8. The CDR3 length is 16 residues. This CDR3 reads CASSLQIGEGYNEQFF. The DNA for the CDR3 is TGTGCCAGCAGCTTACAGATAGGGGAGGGGTACAATGAGCAGTTCTTC.

The chain combines TRBV10-2 with TRBJ2-7; 11 bases are shared with TRBD1. CDR1 and CDR2 (germline): WSHSY, SAAADI. The CDR3 sequence is 15 residues long. With V trimmed by 5 bases and J by 5 bases, 8 bases remained unmatched. CDR3 sequence: CASSFSSDRGHEQYV. CDR3 nucleotides: TGCGCCAGCAGTTTCAGTTCGGACAGGGGGCACGAGCAGTACGTC.

The rearrangement uses TRBV28 and TRBJ1-5; no definite D call. Germline V gene lookup returns CDR1 MDHEN and CDR2 SYDVKM. Trimming cost V 3 bases and J 7 bases, with 19 bases left between them. The CDR3 is made up of 16 amino acids. CDR3 residues: CASSFGRARLEQPQHF. In nucleotides, the CDR3 is TGTGCCAGCAGTTTCGGGAGGGCCCGGTTGGAGCAGCCCCAGCATTTT.

V and J are TRBV19 and TRBJ1-2, with TRBD1 matching 9 bases. With 0 bases clipped from V and 8 bases from J, the junction kept 7 bases outside the gene matches. Germline CDR1 is LNHDA and CDR2 is SQIVND (reference sequence). This CDR3 contains 15 residues. The DNA of the CDR3 is TGTGCCAGTAGTATAGAGAACAGGGGGCGTAAAGGCTACACCTTC. Encoded protein: CASSIENRGRKGYTF.

The chain carries TRBV24-1 and TRBJ1-1; a possible D gene is TRBD1 (6 bases). Per the germline V gene, CDR1 is KGHDR and CDR2 is SFDVKD. V gave up 9 bases and J gave up 1 base, with 14 bases separating them. The CDR3 sequence is 14 residues long. CDR3 sequence: CATPSGGRNTEAFF. The CDR3, as DNA: TGTGCCACCCCCTCGGGGGGGCGGAACACTGAAGCTTTCTTT.